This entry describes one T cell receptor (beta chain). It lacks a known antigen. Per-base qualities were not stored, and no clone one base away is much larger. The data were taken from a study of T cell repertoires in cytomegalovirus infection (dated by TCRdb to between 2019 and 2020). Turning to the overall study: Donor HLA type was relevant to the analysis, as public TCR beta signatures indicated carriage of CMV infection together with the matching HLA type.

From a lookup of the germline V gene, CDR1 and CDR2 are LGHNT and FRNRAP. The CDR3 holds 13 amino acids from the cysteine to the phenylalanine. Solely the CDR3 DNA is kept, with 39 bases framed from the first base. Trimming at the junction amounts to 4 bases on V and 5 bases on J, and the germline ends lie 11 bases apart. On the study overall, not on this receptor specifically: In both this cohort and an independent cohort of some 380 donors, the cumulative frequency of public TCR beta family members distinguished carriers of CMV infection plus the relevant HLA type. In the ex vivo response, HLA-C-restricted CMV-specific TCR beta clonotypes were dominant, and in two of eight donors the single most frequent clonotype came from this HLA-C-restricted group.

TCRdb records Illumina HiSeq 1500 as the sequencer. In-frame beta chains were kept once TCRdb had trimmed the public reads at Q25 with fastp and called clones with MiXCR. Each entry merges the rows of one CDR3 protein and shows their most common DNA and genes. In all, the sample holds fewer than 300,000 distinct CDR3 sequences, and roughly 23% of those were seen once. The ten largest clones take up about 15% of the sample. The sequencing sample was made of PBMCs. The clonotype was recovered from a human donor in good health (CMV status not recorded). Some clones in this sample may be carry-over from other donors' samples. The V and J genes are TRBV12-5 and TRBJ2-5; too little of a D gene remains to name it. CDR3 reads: CASGSRSEETQYF. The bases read TGTGCTAGTGGTTCCCGTTCTGAGGAGACCCAGTACTTC.